These 27 T cell receptor beta chains came from one sample sequenced in a study of shared clonotypes between healthy human individuals. Profiling relied on immunoSEQ multiplex PCR, and the TCRdb table lists in-frame clones only, not all of them. The sample lists some 2.4 million clones, under 95% occurring once. What was sequenced was naive CD4+ T cells from PBMCs. Subset indicated: CD45RA+ positively selected. These receptor sequences come from a man aged 18-30 years in good health. Some clones in this sample may be carry-over from other donors' samples.

This chain joins TRBV30 and TRBJ1-2; D remains unclear. This CDR3 contains 14 residues. CDR1 and CDR2 (germline): GTSNPN, SVGIG (reference sequence). Trimming took 2 bases from V and 6 from J, leaving 16 bases between them. CDR3 region: CAWSLRTYLDGYTF. In nucleotides, the CDR3 is TGTGCCTGGAGTCTACGGACTTACCTAGATGGCTACACCTTC.

The chain links TRBV25-1 to TRBJ1-4, with D unclear. Germline V gene lookup returns CDR1 MGHDK and CDR2 SYGVNS. This CDR3 is built from 15 residues. V was shortened by 5 bases and J by 0 bases, with 10 bases between the two germline ends. This chain's CDR3 is CASSRPGATNEKLFF. CDR3 coding DNA: TGTGCCAGCAGTAGGCCGGGCGCAACTAATGAAAAACTGTTTTTT.

The chain links TRBV28 to TRBJ1-3, with unresolved D. Trimming took 5 bases from V and 0 from J, leaving 5 bases between them. CDR1 MDHEN and CDR2 SYDVKM come from the germline V gene. The CDR3 runs 13 residues. CDR3 protein: CASSTVSGNTIYF. The CDR3 DNA follows: TGTGCCAGCAGTACAGTCTCTGGAAACACCATATATTTT.

This chain joins TRBV28 and TRBJ2-7; 11 bases fit TRBD2. This CDR3 region has 17 residues. V dropped 5 bases and J dropped 2; count of bases not matched to a gene: 11. The germline V gene has CDR1 MDHEN and CDR2 SYDVKM. CDR3 DNA sequence: TGTGCCAGCAGTCCTCCCGTAGCGGGAGGGCTCCCCTACGAGCAGTACTTC. It yields the protein CASSPPVAGGLPYEQYF.

This rearrangement joins TRBV5-1 to TRBJ1-1, with 9 bases that match TRBD1. V shed 4 bases and J 4 bases; nucleotides not matched to a gene: 8. The CDR3 sequence is 15 residues long. Germline-derived CDR1 and CDR2 are SGHRS and YFSETQ. Written as DNA, the CDR3 is TGCGCCAGCAGCCGCGAGACAGGGGGTTTCACTGAAGCTTTCTTT. As protein: CASSRETGGFTEAFF.

The CDR3 here is CASSPTGVTNYGYTF. In DNA form, the CDR3 reads TGTGCCAGCAGTCCGACAGGGGTTACTAACTATGGCTACACCTTC. The V gene is TRBV6-5, the J gene TRBJ1-2; TRBD1 matches at 8 bases. CDR1 MNHEY and CDR2 SVGAGI come from the germline V gene. Unmatched junction bases numbered 5, after V lost 5 bases and J lost 0 bases. This CDR3 has 15 residues.

The chain uses TRBV6-4 and TRBJ2-7; TRBD2 matches 9 bases. CDR3 length: 15 amino acids. Germline-derived CDR1 and CDR2 are MRHNA and SNTAGT. Trimming cost V 7 bases and J 4 bases; bases outside gene matches: 11. CDR3: CASIGLAGFSYEQYF. Here the CDR3 DNA reads TGTGCCAGCATTGGGCTAGCGGGATTTTCGTACGAGCAGTACTTC.

Turning to this clone: Other DNA sequences in this sample translate to the same CDR3. The chain employs TRBV7-9 and TRBJ1-1; D is unresolved. Germline loops: CDR1 SEHNR, CDR2 FQNEAQ (reference sequence). Trimming cost V 5 bases and J 1 base, with 8 bases left between them. There are 13 residues in the CDR3. CDR3 nucleotides: TGTGCCAGCAGCCGGGTGGGGAACACTGAAGCTTTCTTT. It specifies CASSRVGNTEAFF.

J is TRBJ2-5 and V is TRBV5-6, with D possibly matching TRBD2 (7 bases). TRBJ2-7 explains the end of the DNA better; the J call may be wrong. The V gene's germline CDR1 is SGHDT and CDR2 YYEEEE. CDR3 length equals 16 residues. The CDR3 DNA reads as TGTGCCAGCAGGACCCGGGGGGCTCTTGCCTCCTACGAGCAGTACTTC. Its translation: CASRTRGALASYEQYF.

CDR3 nucleotides: TGTGCCAGCAGTTCATTACCGGGACAGCCCACAGATACGCAGTATTTT. The encoded protein is CASSSLPGQPTDTQYF. The chain uses TRBV6-4 and TRBJ2-3, with 7 bases identical to TRBD1. Germline V gene sequence: CDR1 MRHNA, CDR2 SNTAGT. The junction had 10 bases not matched to a gene; V was cut back by 5 bases and J by 2 bases. This CDR3 comprises 16 residues.

The rearrangement links TRBV7-2 to TRBJ1-1; D is uncertain. Germline CDR1 is SGHTA and CDR2 is FQGNSA. The CDR3 is 14 amino acids. V was trimmed by 1 base and J by 1 base, leaving 7 bases between them. The CDR3 coding sequence is TGTGCCAGCAGCTTAGAAAGTTCGAACACTGAAGCTTTCTTT. It codes for CASSLESSNTEAFF.

The chain joins TRBV7-6 to TRBJ2-3, with D unresolved. Germline V gene lookup returns CDR1 SGHVS and CDR2 FNYEAQ. The CDR3 has 13 amino acids. V gave up 2 bases and J gave up 2 bases, with 5 bases separating them. CDR3 coding DNA: TGTGCCAGCAGCTTATCTCTCACAGATACGCAGTATTTT. It yields the protein CASSLSLTDTQYF.

This chain uses TRBV5-6 with TRBJ1-5, with no clear D. With 4 bases removed from V and 0 bases from J, the gap between germline ends came to 14 bases. The length of the CDR3 is 16 residues. From germline, CDR1 is SGHDT and CDR2 YYEEEE. The CDR3 is CASSQTAYNSNQPQHF. The DNA of the CDR3 is TGTGCCAGCAGCCAGACGGCCTACAATAGCAATCAGCCCCAGCATTTT. Complete variable domain (other parts from reference TRBV5-6 and TRBJ1-5): DAGVTQSPTHLIKTRGQQVTLRCSPKSGHDTVSWYQQALGQGPQFIFQYYEEEERQRGNFPDRFSGHQFPNYSSELNVNALLLGDSALYLCASSQTAYNSNQPQHFGDGTRLSIL.

The V gene is TRBV2, the J gene TRBJ2-1, with D hard to call. This CDR3 spans 11 amino acids. V lost 11 bases and J lost 7, with 12 bases in between. Germline V gives CDR1 SNHLY, CDR2 FYNNEI. CDR3 in amino acids: CARAVGNEQFF. CDR3 DNA sequence: TGTGCCCGAGCAGTAGGAAATGAGCAGTTCTTC.

The rearrangement uses TRBV1 and TRBJ1-3. TRBV1 is listed as a pseudogene. This CDR3 comprises 14 residues. CDR3 DNA sequence: TGCACCAGCAGCCAAGGCGGGCGCGGGGGCACCATATATTTT. Its protein product is CTSSQGGRGGTIYF.

The J gene is TRBJ2-7, the V gene TRBV25-1; the D gene is possibly TRBD1 (5 bases). This CDR3 region has 14 residues. The germline CDR1 and CDR2 sequences are MGHDK and SYGVNS. V was shortened by 5 bases and J by 5 bases, with 16 bases between the two germline ends. Here the CDR3 reads CASSTKLQGNEQYF. The CDR3 bases are TGTGCCAGCAGTACTAAGCTTCAGGGTAACGAGCAGTACTTC.

The chain has TRBV9 and TRBJ2-3, with 7 positions matching TRBD2. CDR1 and CDR2 from the germline V gene are SGDLS and YYNGEE. V lost 0 bases to trimming and J lost 1 base; unmatched junction nucleotides: 5. This CDR3 region has 16 residues. The CDR3 DNA sequence: TGTGCCAGCAGCGTAGCTCTCCTAGCGGGCACAGATACGCAGTATTTT. Its protein product is CASSVALLAGTDTQYF.

The J gene is TRBJ2-7, the V gene TRBV5-6, with a possible D match to TRBD2 (6 bases). CDR3 length: 14 amino acids. The germline V and J ends were trimmed by 6 bases and 0 bases, with 13 bases remaining between them. Germline V gene sequence: CDR1 SGHDT, CDR2 YYEEEE. In DNA form, the CDR3 reads TGTGCCAGCACCGGGGGACTCTACTCCTACGAGCAGTACTTC. Amino acid sequence: CASTGGLYSYEQYF.

This chain connects TRBV6-6 to TRBJ1-2; 10 nucleotides align to TRBD1. The CDR3 runs to 13 residues. The germline V gene has CDR1 MNHNY and CDR2 SVGAGI (reference sequence). V dropped 10 bases and J dropped 4; count of bases not matched to a gene: 6. The DNA of the CDR3 is TGTGCCACCTCCGGGACAGGGGCCTATGGCTACACCTTC. Translated: CATSGTGAYGYTF.

CDR3 sequence (DNA): TGTGCCAGCAGTTGGACCGGGACAGGGGATGGCTACACCTTC. It yields the protein CASSWTGTGDGYTF. This chain joins TRBV5-6 and TRBJ1-2; TRBD1 aligns across 10 bases. There are 14 residues in the CDR3. V shed 5 bases and J 6 bases; nucleotides not matched to a gene: 7. Germline lookup yields CDR1 SGHDT and CDR2 YYEEEE. Supplemented by reference TRBV5-6 and TRBJ1-2, the full variable domain reads DAGVTQSPTHLIKTRGQQVTLRCSPKSGHDTVSWYQQALGQGPQFIFQYYEEEERQRGNFPDRFSGHQFPNYSSELNVNALLLGDSALYLCASSWTGTGDGYTFGSGTRLTVV.

The sample holds one count of this clone. Other DNA sequences in the sample encode the same CDR3. The chain couples TRBV6-5 to TRBJ2-2; D unclear. The germline V gene encodes CDR1 MNHEY and CDR2 SVGAGI. V shed 2 bases and J shed 2 bases, with 9 bases lying between them. The CDR3 length is 15 residues. CDR3 region: CASSYHGSNTGELFF. Written as DNA, the CDR3 is TGTGCCAGCAGTTACCACGGATCAAACACCGGGGAGCTGTTTTTT.

The V call is TRBV7-8, the J call TRBJ2-1; D remains ambiguous. Germline V gene lookup returns CDR1 SGHVS and CDR2 FQNEAQ. This CDR3 contains 15 residues. V shed 8 bases and J shed 2 bases, with 16 bases lying between them. The CDR3 region has the DNA TGTGCCAGCCTACTCGGGCTAGGCGCCTACAATGAGCAGTTCTTC. Protein product: CASLLGLGAYNEQFF.

V and J are TRBV14 and TRBJ2-2, with D perhaps TRBD1 (5 bases). Germline V CDR1 and CDR2: SGHDN, FVKESK. Trimming cost V 6 bases and J 2 bases, with 22 bases left between them. The CDR3 is 18 amino acids. The CDR3: CASSYLRGLDKNTGELFF. The CDR3 DNA is TGTGCCAGCAGTTACCTTAGGGGTTTGGATAAAAACACCGGGGAGCTGTTTTTT.

The chain is built from TRBV5-1 and TRBJ1-1; possible D gene TRBD1, 5 bases. The germline V and J ends were trimmed by 5 bases and 3 bases, with 14 bases remaining between them. CDR3 length: 14 amino acids. CDR1 is SGHRS and CDR2 is YFSETQ in the germline V gene. The CDR3 DNA reads as TGCGCCAGCAGTAGACAGTTCGAACACACTGAAGCTTTCTTT. Its protein is CASSRQFEHTEAFF.

As to this clone: Within the sample, other DNA sequences also encode this same CDR3. The chain couples TRBV5-1 to TRBJ2-1; tentative D call: TRBD1 (6 bases). Germline CDR1 reads SGHRS; CDR2 reads YFSETQ. CDR3 length: 13 amino acids. With 3 bases removed from V and 5 bases from J, the gap between germline ends came to 9 bases. DNA for the CDR3: TGCGCCAGCAGCTACGGACAGAACAATGAGCAGTTCTTC. This encodes CASSYGQNNEQFF. The full variable domain, completed using reference TRBV5-1 and TRBJ2-1, is KAGVTQTPRYLIKTRGQQVTLSCSPISGHRSVSWYQQTPGQGLQFLFEYFSETQRNKGNFPGRFSGRQFSNSRSEMNVSTLELGDSALYLCASSYGQNNEQFFGPGTRLTVL.

V usage is TRBV19 and J usage is TRBJ2-2; 9 nucleotides align to TRBD2. The CDR3 length is 17 residues. Germline V gene sequence: CDR1 LNHDA, CDR2 SQIVND (reference sequence). With 2 bases clipped from V and 6 bases from J, the junction kept 10 bases outside the gene matches. This chain's CDR3 is CASSISAREGRAGELFF. Here the CDR3 DNA reads TGTGCCAGTAGTATATCCGCGCGGGAGGGCCGAGCCGGGGAGCTGTTTTTT.

CDR3 sequence reads: CASSLWVSSGYNEQFF. In nucleotides, the CDR3 is TGTGCCAGCAGCTTATGGGTCTCCTCGGGGTACAATGAGCAGTTCTTC. This rearrangement joins TRBV7-3 to TRBJ2-1, with D possibly matching TRBD2 (5 bases). From germline, CDR1 is SGHTA and CDR2 FQGTGA. The CDR3 has 16 residues. Trimming removed 2 bases at V and 4 bases at J, with 15 bases between.